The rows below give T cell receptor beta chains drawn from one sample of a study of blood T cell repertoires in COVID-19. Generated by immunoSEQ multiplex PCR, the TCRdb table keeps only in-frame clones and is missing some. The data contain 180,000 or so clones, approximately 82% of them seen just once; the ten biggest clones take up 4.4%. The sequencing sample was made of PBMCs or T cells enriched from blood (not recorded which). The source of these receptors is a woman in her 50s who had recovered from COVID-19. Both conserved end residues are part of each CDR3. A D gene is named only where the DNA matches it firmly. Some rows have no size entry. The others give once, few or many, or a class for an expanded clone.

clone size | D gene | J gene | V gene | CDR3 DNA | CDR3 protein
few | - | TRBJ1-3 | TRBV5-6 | TGTGCCAGCAGCCTTCGGTCCCAGAGGGCTGGAAACACCATATATTTT | CASSLRSQRAGNTIYF
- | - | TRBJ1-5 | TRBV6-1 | TGTGCCAGCAGTGAGGCAGGGGCGCTCTCTCAGCCCCAGCATTTT | CASSEAGALSQPQHF
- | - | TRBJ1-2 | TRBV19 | TGTGCCAGTAGTATGCCCCGGACAGCCTATGGCTACACCTTC | CASSMPRTAYGYTF
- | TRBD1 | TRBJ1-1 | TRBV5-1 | TGCGCCAGCAGCTCCCCCGGGACAGGGAAACTTATGAACACTGAAGCTTTCTTT | CASSSPGTGKLMNTEAFF
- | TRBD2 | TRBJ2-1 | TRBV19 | TGTGCCAGTAGTTTGACTAGCGGGAGAAGGGATGAGCAGTTCTTC | CASSLTSGRRDEQFF
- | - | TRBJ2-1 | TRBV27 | TGTGCCAGCAGTTTCGATACAGGGTACAATGAGCAGTTCTTC | CASSFDTGYNEQFF
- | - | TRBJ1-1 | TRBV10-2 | TGCGCCAGCAGTGTAGAAAGGAGCGCTTTCTTT | CASSVERSAFF
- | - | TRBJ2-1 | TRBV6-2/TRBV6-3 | TGTGCCAGCAGTTACGCCCTAATGAATGAGCAGTTCTTC | CASSYALMNEQFF
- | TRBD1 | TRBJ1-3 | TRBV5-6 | TGTGCCAGCAGCCGACCGACAGGGAGGAACACCATATATTTT | CASSRPTGRNTIYF
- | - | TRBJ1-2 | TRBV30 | TGTGCCTGGAGTGTCACAGGATTGAGCTATGGCTACACCTTC | CAWSVTGLSYGYTF
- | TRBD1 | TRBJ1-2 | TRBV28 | TGTGCCAGCAGAACAGGGGTAAGGGGCTACACCTTC | CASRTGVRGYTF
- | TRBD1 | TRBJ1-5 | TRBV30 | TGTGCCTGGACGACAGGGGTTAATAGCAATCAGCCCCAGCATTTT | CAWTTGVNSNQPQHF
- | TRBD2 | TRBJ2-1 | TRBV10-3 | TGTGCCATCAATCGACTAGCGGGGGGGATTAATGAGCAGTTCTTC | CAINRLAGGINEQFF
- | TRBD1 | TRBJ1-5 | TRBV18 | TGTGCCAGCTCCTTGACAGGGGACGGTGGTCAGCCCCAGCATTTT | CASSLTGDGGQPQHF
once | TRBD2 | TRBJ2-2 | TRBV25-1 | TGTGCCAGCAGGAAGGCGGGAGGGAACACCGGGGAGCTGTTTTTT | CASRKAGGNTGELFF
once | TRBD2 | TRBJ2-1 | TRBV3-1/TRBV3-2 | TGTGCCAGCAGCCAAGTCACTAGCGGGAGTGATGAGCAGTTCTTC | CASSQVTSGSDEQFF
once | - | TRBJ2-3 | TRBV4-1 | TGCGCCAGCAGCCAAGCGGTCCCTCATGCCACAGATACGCAGTATTTT | CASSQAVPHATDTQYF
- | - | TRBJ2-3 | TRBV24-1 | TGTGCCACCAGTTTCGGGGTCACAGATACGCAGTATTTT | CATSFGVTDTQYF
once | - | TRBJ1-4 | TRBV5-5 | TGTGCCAGCAGTTTCTCAACTAATGAAAAACTGTTTTTT | CASSFSTNEKLFF
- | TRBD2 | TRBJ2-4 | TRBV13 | TGTGCCAGCAGCTTAGTATTTCGGGGGGGCGCGGACAAAAACATTCAGTACTTC | CASSLVFRGGADKNIQYF
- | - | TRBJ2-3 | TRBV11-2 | TGTGCCAGCAGCTTAGTAGTCCAGCGTGGAGATACGCAGTATTTT | CASSLVVQRGDTQYF
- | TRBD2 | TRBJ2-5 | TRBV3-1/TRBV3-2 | TGTGCCAGCAGCCATGGGGTTTCCGGGGGGAGGGTGGAGACCCAGTACTTC | CASSHGVSGGRVETQYF
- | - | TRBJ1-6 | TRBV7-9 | TGTGCCAGCAGCAGAGGGGGTTCACCCCTCCACTTT | CASSRGGSPLHF
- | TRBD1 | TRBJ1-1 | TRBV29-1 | TGCAGCGTTGTTCTCACAGGGGAGGATGAAGCTTTCTTT | CSVVLTGEDEAFF
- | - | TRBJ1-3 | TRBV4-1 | TGCGCCAGCAGCCCCCAGCTTGGTGCAGGCAACACCATATATTTT | CASSPQLGAGNTIYF
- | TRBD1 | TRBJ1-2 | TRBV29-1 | TGCAGCGTAGGACAGGACCACTCCAACTATGGCTACACCTTC | CSVGQDHSNYGYTF
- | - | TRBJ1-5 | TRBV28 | TGTGCCAGCAGGCGGGACGGGGCGGCGCAGCCCCAGCATTTT | CASRRDGAAQPQHF
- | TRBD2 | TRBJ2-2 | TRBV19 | TGTGCCAGTAGTACCCCCGGGGGGGTGTGGGAGCTGTTTTTT | CASSTPGGVWELFF
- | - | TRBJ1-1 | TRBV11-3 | TGTGCCAGCAGCCGACGGACAGTAAACACTGAAGCTTTCTTT | CASSRRTVNTEAFF
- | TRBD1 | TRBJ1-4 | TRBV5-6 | TGTGCCAGCAGCCCTGGACAGGTAGATGAAAAACTGTTTTTT | CASSPGQVDEKLFF
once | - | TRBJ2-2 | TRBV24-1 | TGTGCCACCAATGCAGGGTCTAGCGGGGAGCTGTTTTTT | CATNAGSSGELFF
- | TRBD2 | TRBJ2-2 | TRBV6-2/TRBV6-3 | TGTGCCAGCAGTCCCCTAGCGGGAGCCACCGGGGAGCTGTTTTTT | CASSPLAGATGELFF
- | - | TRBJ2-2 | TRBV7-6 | TGTGCCAGCAGCCTCCCAACAGTGAACACCGGGGAGCTGTTTTTT | CASSLPTVNTGELFF
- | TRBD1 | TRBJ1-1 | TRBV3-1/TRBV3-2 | TGTGCCAGCGGAAAGGACAGGGAGGGACCTGAAGCTTTCTTT | CASGKDREGPEAFF
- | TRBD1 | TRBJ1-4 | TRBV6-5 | TGTGCCAGCAGTTACTCGCGGGACAGGGGAAATGAAAAACTGTTTTTT | CASSYSRDRGNEKLFF
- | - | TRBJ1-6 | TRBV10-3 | TGTGCCATCAACCCCCTACCGGATTCACCCCTCCACTTT | CAINPLPDSPLHF
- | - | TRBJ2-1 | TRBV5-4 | TGTGCCAGCAGCCCGGGCTACAATGAGCAGTTCTTC | CASSPGYNEQFF
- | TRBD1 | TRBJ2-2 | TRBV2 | TGTGCCAGCAGCCCAGGGACAGGTTGGGTAGACGGGGAGCTGTTTTTT | CASSPGTGWVDGELFF